This T cell receptor (beta chain) was captured in a study of blood T cell repertoires in COVID-19. Across under 25 US areas, participants ranged in age from roughly 18 to 95 years. Grouping used clinical history reported by participants in a survey and questionnaire. Generated by immunoSEQ multiplex PCR, the TCRdb table keeps only in-frame clones and is missing some. The repertoire holds under 200,000 clones, with roughly 82% as singletons. The CDR3 sequence is 13 residues long. The V and J ends lost 11 bases and 4 bases respectively, with 12 bases between them. Germline CDR1 reads MDHEN; CDR2 reads SYDVKM. This clone was seen a single time.

The genes are TRBV28 and TRBJ1-6, with a possible D match to TRBD1 (6 bases). The source is an older woman with acute COVID-19. The sequenced sample was PBMCs or T cells enriched from blood (not recorded which). The CDR3: CAGGQPYNSPLHF. In nucleotides, the CDR3 is TGTGCCGGCGGACAGCCGTATAATTCACCCCTCCACTTT.